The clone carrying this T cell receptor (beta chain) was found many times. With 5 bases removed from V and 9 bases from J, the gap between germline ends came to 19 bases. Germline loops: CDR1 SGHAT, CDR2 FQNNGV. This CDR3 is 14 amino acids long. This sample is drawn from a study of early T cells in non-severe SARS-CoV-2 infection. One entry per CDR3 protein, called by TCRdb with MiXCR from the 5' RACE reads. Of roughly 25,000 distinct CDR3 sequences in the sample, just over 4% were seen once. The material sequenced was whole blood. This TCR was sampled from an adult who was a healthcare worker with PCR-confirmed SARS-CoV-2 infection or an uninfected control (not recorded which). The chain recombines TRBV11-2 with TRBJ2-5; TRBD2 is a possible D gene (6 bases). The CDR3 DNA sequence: TGTGCCAGCAGCGCGGGGACCACCGGATGGGCCCAGTACTTC. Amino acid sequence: CASSAGTTGWAQYF.